Listed below are T cell receptor beta chains from one sample, sequenced in a study of cytomegalovirus exposure and HLA in healthy donors. Some clones are missing from TCRdb's copy, which holds only in-frame ones; the method was immunoSEQ multiplex PCR. The data show 100,000 to 150,000 clones, approximately 70% seen once. Sequencing used PBMCs. The receptors stem from a man between 60 and 70 years old in good health and CMV-seropositive. Each CDR3 is given with its conserved first and last residue. Each record gives: V gene, J gene, clone size, D gene, CDR3 protein, CDR3 DNA. D genes are given only for firm matches. Rows may omit the clone size; those that give it use once, few, many or a size class.

v_call: TRBV28
j_call: TRBJ1-5
clone_size: NA
d_call: NA
cdr3_aa: CASSEDSSNQPQHF
cdr3_nt: TGTGCCAGCAGCGAGGACAGTAGCAATCAGCCCCAGCATTTT

v_call: TRBV29-1
j_call: TRBJ2-6
clone_size: NA
d_call: TRBD1
cdr3_aa: CSVGGTGPSGANVLTF
cdr3_nt: TGCAGCGTTGGGGGGACAGGGCCCTCTGGGGCCAACGTCCTGACTTTC

v_call: TRBV5-6
j_call: TRBJ2-4
clone_size: NA
d_call: NA
cdr3_aa: CASSLGRTILYF
cdr3_nt: TGTGCCAGCAGCTTGGGACGCACTATTCTGTACTTC

v_call: TRBV6-1
j_call: TRBJ2-3
clone_size: NA
d_call: NA
cdr3_aa: CASSDGGLGDTQYF
cdr3_nt: TGTGCCAGCAGTGACGGAGGGTTAGGGGATACGCAGTATTTT

v_call: TRBV28
j_call: TRBJ2-7
clone_size: NA
d_call: TRBD1
cdr3_aa: CASSMGTGSPYEQYF
cdr3_nt: TGTGCCAGCAGTATGGGGACAGGATCTCCCTACGAGCAGTACTTC

v_call: TRBV30
j_call: TRBJ2-7
clone_size: NA
d_call: NA
cdr3_aa: CAWGYRRDEQYF
cdr3_nt: TGTGCCTGGGGGTACCGGAGGGACGAGCAGTACTTC

v_call: TRBV30
j_call: TRBJ1-5
clone_size: NA
d_call: NA
cdr3_aa: CAWSARNSYQPQHF
cdr3_nt: TGTGCCTGGAGCGCCAGGAACTCATATCAGCCCCAGCATTTT

v_call: TRBV5-6
j_call: TRBJ2-2
clone_size: few
d_call: TRBD1
cdr3_aa: CASSASTGWDGELFF
cdr3_nt: TGTGCCAGCAGCGCCTCGACAGGGTGGGACGGGGAGCTGTTTTTT

v_call: TRBV7-9
j_call: TRBJ2-3
clone_size: NA
d_call: TRBD2
cdr3_aa: CASSRGGGYTQYF
cdr3_nt: TGTGCCAGCAGCCGGGGGGGCGGGTATACGCAGTATTTT

v_call: TRBV15
j_call: TRBJ1-6
clone_size: once
d_call: NA
cdr3_aa: CATSRVAGVNSPLHF
cdr3_nt: TGTGCCACCAGCAGAGTTGCAGGGGTAAATTCACCCCTCCACTTT

v_call: TRBV28
j_call: TRBJ2-7
clone_size: NA
d_call: NA
cdr3_aa: CASSLPGEGAYKQYF
cdr3_nt: TGTGCCAGCAGTTTACCGGGGGAAGGGGCCTACAAGCAGTACTTC

v_call: TRBV7-8
j_call: TRBJ2-7
clone_size: NA
d_call: NA
cdr3_aa: CASSVNNRPWGEQYF
cdr3_nt: TGTGCCAGCAGCGTAAATAACAGGCCTTGGGGCGAGCAGTACTTC

v_call: TRBV7-2
j_call: TRBJ2-4
clone_size: NA
d_call: NA
cdr3_aa: CASSWGGGIQYF
cdr3_nt: TGTGCCAGCAGCTGGGGGGGCGGCATTCAGTACTTC

v_call: TRBV5-4
j_call: TRBJ2-5
clone_size: few
d_call: NA
cdr3_aa: CASSSGQSQETQYF
cdr3_nt: TGTGCCAGCAGCTCCGGACAGAGCCAAGAGACCCAGTACTTC

v_call: TRBV6-5
j_call: TRBJ1-6
clone_size: NA
d_call: TRBD1
cdr3_aa: CASGLRDSYSPLHF
cdr3_nt: TGTGCCAGCGGCCTCCGGGACAGCTATTCACCCCTCCACTTT

v_call: TRBV6-5
j_call: TRBJ1-2
clone_size: once
d_call: TRBD1
cdr3_aa: CASRKQGAGGYTF
cdr3_nt: TGTGCCAGCAGGAAACAGGGGGCTGGAGGCTACACCTTC

v_call: TRBV9
j_call: TRBJ2-7
clone_size: NA
d_call: TRBD2
cdr3_aa: CASSAGLAGGEQYF
cdr3_nt: TGTGCCAGCAGCGCGGGACTAGCGGGGGGCGAGCAGTACTTC

v_call: TRBV21-1
j_call: TRBJ2-7
clone_size: NA
d_call: NA
cdr3_aa: CASSKRKSGGPYEQYF
cdr3_nt: TGTGCCAGCAGCAAAAGGAAGAGCGGGGGGCCCTACGAGCAGTACTTC

v_call: TRBV6-5
j_call: TRBJ1-2
clone_size: NA
d_call: TRBD1
cdr3_aa: CASRRDRANYGHTF
cdr3_nt: TGTGCCAGCAGACGCGACAGGGCCAACTATGGCCACACCTTC

v_call: TRBV7-8
j_call: TRBJ2-1
clone_size: NA
d_call: TRBD2
cdr3_aa: CASSTLGRGVFYNEQFF
cdr3_nt: TGTGCCAGCAGCACCTTGGGGCGGGGGGTTTTTTACAATGAGCAGTTCTTC

v_call: TRBV19
j_call: TRBJ1-2
clone_size: few
d_call: NA
cdr3_aa: CASSKAGYGYTF
cdr3_nt: TGTGCCAGTAGCAAAGCCGGTTATGGCTACACCTTC

v_call: TRBV5-1
j_call: TRBJ1-1
clone_size: NA
d_call: TRBD1
cdr3_aa: CASSGDRGPMNTEAFF
cdr3_nt: TGCGCCAGCAGCGGCGACAGGGGTCCCATGAACACTGAAGCTTTCTTT

v_call: TRBV29-1
j_call: TRBJ2-1
clone_size: NA
d_call: TRBD2
cdr3_aa: CSVLTSDSYNEQFF
cdr3_nt: TGCAGCGTATTAACTAGCGACTCCTACAATGAGCAGTTCTTC

v_call: TRBV5-6
j_call: TRBJ2-7
clone_size: NA
d_call: NA
cdr3_aa: CASSFSGPESYEQYF
cdr3_nt: TGTGCCAGCAGCTTTAGTGGGCCAGAATCCTACGAGCAGTACTTC

v_call: TRBV29-1
j_call: TRBJ1-4
clone_size: once
d_call: TRBD1
cdr3_aa: CSVEERGTGGEKLFF
cdr3_nt: TGCAGCGTTGAAGAAAGGGGCACAGGGGGTGAAAAACTGTTTTTT

v_call: TRBV29-1
j_call: TRBJ2-2
clone_size: NA
d_call: TRBD1
cdr3_aa: CSVLNRGRDTGELFF
cdr3_nt: TGCAGCGTTCTAAACAGGGGGCGCGACACCGGGGAGCTGTTTTTT

v_call: TRBV5-1
j_call: TRBJ1-1
clone_size: NA
d_call: TRBD1
cdr3_aa: CASSLQPTGDTEAFF
cdr3_nt: TGCGCCAGCAGCCTTCAACCGACAGGGGATACTGAAGCTTTCTTT

v_call: TRBV2
j_call: TRBJ1-2
clone_size: NA
d_call: NA
cdr3_aa: CASSERGYGYTF
cdr3_nt: TGTGCCAGCAGTGAGCGTGGCTATGGCTACACCTTC

v_call: TRBV27
j_call: TRBJ1-6
clone_size: NA
d_call: NA
cdr3_aa: CASRQGTVSPLHF
cdr3_nt: TGTGCCAGCCGGCAGGGCACAGTTTCACCCCTCCACTTT

v_call: TRBV28
j_call: TRBJ2-7
clone_size: NA
d_call: NA
cdr3_aa: CASSSGSSYEQYF
cdr3_nt: TGTGCCAGCAGTTCAGGAAGCTCCTACGAGCAGTACTTC

v_call: TRBV5-4
j_call: TRBJ2-5
clone_size: NA
d_call: TRBD1
cdr3_aa: CASSRDRNQETQYF
cdr3_nt: TGTGCCAGCAGCCGGGACAGGAACCAAGAGACCCAGTACTTC

v_call: TRBV7-2
j_call: TRBJ2-7
clone_size: NA
d_call: TRBD2
cdr3_aa: CASSFIGGGYEQYF
cdr3_nt: TGTGCCAGCAGCTTCATCGGGGGGGGCTACGAGCAGTACTTC

v_call: TRBV7-9
j_call: TRBJ1-3
clone_size: NA
d_call: TRBD1
cdr3_aa: CASSRTGGSGNTIYF
cdr3_nt: TGTGCCAGCAGCAGGACAGGGGGCTCTGGAAACACCATATATTTT

v_call: TRBV6-1
j_call: TRBJ2-7
clone_size: few
d_call: NA
cdr3_aa: CASSVGTRYEQYF
cdr3_nt: TGTGCCAGCAGTGTAGGGACAAGATACGAGCAGTACTTC

v_call: TRBV6-1
j_call: TRBJ1-1
clone_size: NA
d_call: TRBD1
cdr3_aa: CATLGQGDPEAFF
cdr3_nt: TGTGCCACCCTGGGACAGGGGGACCCTGAAGCTTTCTTT

v_call: TRBV10-2
j_call: TRBJ2-7
clone_size: NA
d_call: NA
cdr3_aa: CASSENSPHEQYF
cdr3_nt: TGCGCCAGCAGTGAGAACAGTCCCCACGAGCAGTACTTC

v_call: TRBV6-6
j_call: TRBJ2-7
clone_size: NA
d_call: TRBD1
cdr3_aa: CAASGTAKRGEQYF
cdr3_nt: TGTGCCGCATCAGGGACAGCGAAGAGGGGCGAGCAGTACTTC

v_call: TRBV6-1
j_call: TRBJ2-7
clone_size: NA
d_call: TRBD1
cdr3_aa: CASRPHGTGANEQYF
cdr3_nt: TGTGCCAGCAGACCTCACGGGACAGGGGCCAACGAGCAGTACTTC

v_call: TRBV29-1
j_call: TRBJ1-4
clone_size: once
d_call: NA
cdr3_aa: CSTDDEWGGEKLFF
cdr3_nt: TGCAGCACCGACGACGAATGGGGCGGTGAAAAACTGTTTTTT

v_call: TRBV5-1
j_call: TRBJ1-6
clone_size: NA
d_call: TRBD1
cdr3_aa: CASSPRTGEDNSPLHF
cdr3_nt: TGCGCCAGCAGCCCCAGGACAGGGGAAGATAATTCACCCCTCCACTTT

v_call: TRBV7-9
j_call: TRBJ2-3
clone_size: once
d_call: TRBD2
cdr3_aa: CASSLALAGGPDTQYF
cdr3_nt: TGTGCCAGCAGCTTAGCCCTAGCGGGGGGGCCAGATACGCAGTATTTT

v_call: TRBV5-1
j_call: TRBJ1-2
clone_size: few
d_call: TRBD1
cdr3_aa: CASSSTTGDRGYTF
cdr3_nt: TGCGCCAGCAGCTCGACTACAGGGGATCGTGGCTACACCTTC